This T cell receptor (beta chain) stems from a study of blood T cell repertoires in COVID-19. Study overall: Both acute and convalescent COVID-19 samples were obtained from the United States, Italy and Spain. In each case, the material was cDNA or gDNA derived from T cells, B-cell-depleted T cells, or PBMCs.

Authors' methods: Using reference gene primer amplification, nucleated cell counts were estimated. Method: immunoSEQ multiplex PCR; TCRdb's copy keeps in-frame clones and lacks some. The D gene and trimming were derived from the DNA, and the V and J assignments and clone size from that table. The table has about 250,000 clones, around four fifths seen once. Sequencing input: peripheral blood. The clonotype comes from a man between 35 and 55 years old with acute or convalescent COVID-19.

The CDR3 DNA is TGCAGCGTTGCTGTCAGGGTCGGGGAGCTGTTTTTT. Residues: CSVAVRVGELFF. V is TRBV29-1 and J is TRBJ2-2; perhaps TRBD1 as D (5 bases). The germline V and J ends were trimmed by 4 bases and 7 bases, with 10 bases remaining between them. Germline V gives CDR1 SQVTM, CDR2 ANQGSEA. The CDR3 runs 12 residues.